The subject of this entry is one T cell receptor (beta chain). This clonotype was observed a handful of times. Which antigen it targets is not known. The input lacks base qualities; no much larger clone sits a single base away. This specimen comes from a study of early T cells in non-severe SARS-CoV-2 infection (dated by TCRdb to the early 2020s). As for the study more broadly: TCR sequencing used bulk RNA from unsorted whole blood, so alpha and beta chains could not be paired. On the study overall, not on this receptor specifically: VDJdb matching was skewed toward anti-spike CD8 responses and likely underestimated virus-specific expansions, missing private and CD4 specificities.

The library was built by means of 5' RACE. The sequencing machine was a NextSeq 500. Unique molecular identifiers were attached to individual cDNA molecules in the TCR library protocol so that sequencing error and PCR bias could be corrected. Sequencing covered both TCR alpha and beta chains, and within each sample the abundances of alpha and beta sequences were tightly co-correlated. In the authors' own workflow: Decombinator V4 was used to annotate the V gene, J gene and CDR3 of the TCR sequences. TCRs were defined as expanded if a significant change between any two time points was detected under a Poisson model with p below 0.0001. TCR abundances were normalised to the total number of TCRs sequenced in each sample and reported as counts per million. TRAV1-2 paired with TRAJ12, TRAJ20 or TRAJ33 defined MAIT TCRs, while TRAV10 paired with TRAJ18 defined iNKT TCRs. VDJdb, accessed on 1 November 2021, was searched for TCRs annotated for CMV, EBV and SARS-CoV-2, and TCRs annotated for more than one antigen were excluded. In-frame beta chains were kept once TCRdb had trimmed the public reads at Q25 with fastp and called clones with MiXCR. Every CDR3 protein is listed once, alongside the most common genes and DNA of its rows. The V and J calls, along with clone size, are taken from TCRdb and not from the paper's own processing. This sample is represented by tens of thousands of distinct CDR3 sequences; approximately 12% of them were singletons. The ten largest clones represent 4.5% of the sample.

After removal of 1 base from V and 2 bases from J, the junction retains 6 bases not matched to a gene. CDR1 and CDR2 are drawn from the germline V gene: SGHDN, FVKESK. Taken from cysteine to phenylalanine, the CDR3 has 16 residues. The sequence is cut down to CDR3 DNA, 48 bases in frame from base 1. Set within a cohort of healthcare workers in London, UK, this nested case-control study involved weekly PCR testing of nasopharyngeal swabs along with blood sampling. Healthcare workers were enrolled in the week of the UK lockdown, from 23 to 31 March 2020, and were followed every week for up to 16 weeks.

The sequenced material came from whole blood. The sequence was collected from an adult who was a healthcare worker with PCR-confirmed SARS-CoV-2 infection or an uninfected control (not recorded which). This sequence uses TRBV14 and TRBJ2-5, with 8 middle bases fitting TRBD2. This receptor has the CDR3 CASSQVSGGGQETQYF. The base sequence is TGTGCCAGCAGCCAAGTGAGCGGGGGCGGACAAGAGACCCAGTACTTC. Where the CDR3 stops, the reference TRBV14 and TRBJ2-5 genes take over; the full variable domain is EAGVTQFPSHSVIEKGQTVTLRCDPISGHDNLYWYRRVMGKEIKFLLHFVKESKQDESGMPNNRFLAERTGGTYSTLKVQPAELEDSGVYFCASSQVSGGGQETQYFGPGTRLLVL.